The entry that follows covers one T cell receptor beta chain sequence. These data come from a study of shared clonotypes between healthy human individuals. Study information: Ranging from 18 to 49 in age, donors were two women and three men.

Measured with immunoSEQ multiplex PCR; TCRdb has only the in-frame clones, and not every one. The sample lists some 900,000 clones, over 75% occurring once. Adult donors, all healthy and HIV-negative, had no recent acute infections or vaccinations. CDR1 is LGHNT and CDR2 is FRNRAP in the germline V gene. The CDR3 covers 13 residues. V gave up 5 bases and J gave up 5 bases, with 10 bases separating them. The source of this sequence is a young man in good health. The sample comprised memory CD4+ T cells sorted from blood. Subset here: CD45RA-negative fraction. The chain employs TRBV12-5 and TRBJ2-1; D gene uncertain. The CDR3 spells CASGPRRDNEQFF. The DNA for the CDR3 is TGTGCTAGTGGTCCCCGACGGGACAATGAGCAGTTCTTC.